Listed here are 5 T cell receptor beta chains from one sample, sequenced in a study of CD8+CD57+ T cells in acquired aplastic anemia. TCR beta VDJ and CDR3 were profiled, and genomic DNA was the template. One entry per CDR3 protein results from TCRdb running MiXCR on the reads. The sample has about 42,000 distinct CDR3 sequences, approximately 67% seen once. The sample was sorted CD4+, CD8+, or CD8+CD57+ T cells (not recorded which) from PBMCs. These receptor sequences come from a human donor in good health, serving as a control.

This chain joins TRBV19 and TRBJ1-1, with no clear D. The germline V and J ends were trimmed by 1 base and 1 base, with 4 bases remaining between them. The CDR3 totals 13 residues. Germline V gene lookup returns CDR1 LNHDA and CDR2 SQIVND (reference sequence). CDR3 nucleotides: TGTGCCAGTAGTATAGGGGAGAACACTGAAGCTTTCTTT. Translated, it gives CASSIGENTEAFF.

This clonotype was counted once. The chain links TRBV7-6 to TRBJ1-1; D is unresolved. The CDR3 runs 12 residues. V dropped 2 bases and J dropped 8 bases, with 9 bases sitting between them. Looked up from germline, CDR1 is SGHVS and CDR2 is FNYEAQ. CDR3 region: CASSLWTAEAFF. The CDR3 DNA sequence: TGTGCCAGCAGCTTATGGACTGCCGAAGCTTTCTTT.

This clonotype was counted only a few times. One end of the junction fails to match germline, which may point to a read error. This chain links TRBV29-1 with TRBJ2-5; 7 bases map to TRBD2. This CDR3 is 13 amino acids long. Germline V lookup: CDR1 SQVTM, CDR2 ANQGSEA. CDR3 in DNA: TGCAGCGTGGAAGCAGGACTAGAGGAGACCCAGTACTTC. This translates into CSVEAGLEETQYF.

The chain recombines TRBV15 with TRBJ2-1; 10 bases are a match to TRBD2. V dropped 3 bases and J dropped 8; count of bases not matched to a gene: 4. The CDR3 has 14 amino acids. Germline CDR1 and CDR2: LNHNV and YYDKDF (reference sequence). The CDR3 bases are TGTGCCACCAGCAGCCTCAGCGGGAGGGATGAGCAGTTCTTC. It translates to CATSSLSGRDEQFF.

This clonotype was recorded at least ten times. The chain uses TRBV5-5 and TRBJ1-2; D gene ambiguous. The V end lost 0 bases, the J end lost 5 bases, and 14 bases lay between the germline ends. Germline V CDR1 and CDR2: SGHKS, YYEKEE (reference sequence). The CDR3 covers 15 residues. CDR3 nucleotides: TGTGCCAGCAGCTTGGCGGTCCCGTCGGATTATGGCTACACCTTC. Translating it yields CASSLAVPSDYGYTF.